Sequencing of this T cell receptor (beta chain) was carried out in a study of blood T cell repertoires in COVID-19 (dated by TCRdb to the early 2020s). At the level of the whole study: Samples from collaborators originated in the United States, Italy and Spain and spanned both the acute and convalescent phases of COVID-19. The prospective study material was composed of cDNA or gDNA derived from T cells, B-cell-depleted T cells, or PBMCs. Subjects who had been exposed to COVID-19, were actively infected with it, or had recovered from it provided the deeply sampled blood TCRbeta repertoires that made up the dataset. The repertoires were made available in a free public database intended to serve as a resource for research on the immune response to SARS-CoV-2. Samples were obtained from the ongoing ImmuneRACE study (first 160 participants) and from 1,254 subjects provided by 6 global collaborators. Sample metadata almost always included a de-identified subject ID, COVID-19 status, age in years and sex. Where available, HLA class I and class II types were obtained from metadata supplied by the sample provider rather than from assay-based typing. General conclusions and limits of the study: The quantity of clinical and demographic metadata differed by source and by participant and was supplied without curation.

TCRbeta CDR3 regions were amplified from genomic DNA by means of the immunoSEQ Assay, a bias-controlled multiplex PCR. As for the authors' bioinformatics: Within the assay, amplification of reference gene primers was used to estimate how many nucleated cells each sample contained. To quantify the absolute abundance of each unique TCRbeta CDR3 rearrangement, sequence reads were collapsed and filtered. Productive Simpson clonality was computed per sample as the square root of Simpson's diversity index over productive rearrangements. TCRdb retrieved this table from immuneACCESS and kept in-frame rearrangements only. Not all clones are present; in checked studies, unresolved V genes account for under half, and no reason is known for the remainder. V, J and clone size are taken as reported in that table, and D and trimming were inferred from the DNA itself. The sample includes around 290,000 clones, with 75% to 90% observed a single time. Less than 15% of the sample is taken by the ten largest.

For CDR1 and CDR2, the germline V gene (reference sequence) lists SGHNT and YYREEE. The CDR3 numbers 16 residues from cysteine through phenylalanine. Only CDR3 DNA remains: 48 bases, in frame from the first base. The germline ends are 17 bases apart after V is trimmed by 0 bases and J by 5 bases. At one collaborating source in Seattle, patients were enrolled during active infection and were followed longitudinally through the course of disease. The collaborating institutions used their own protocols to collect whole blood in K2EDTA tubes. For TCRbeta analysis, collaborators shipped samples in one of three forms: frozen whole blood, isolated PBMCs, or DNA extracted from either of those sample types. With respect to this clone: Its antigen is unknown. Nothing much larger sits one base from this clone, and base qualities are not available.

The sample comprised peripheral blood. The V gene is TRBV5-4 and the J gene is TRBJ2-5, with a weak D call of TRBD1 (6 bases match). The TCR was taken from a woman in her sixties or seventies with COVID-19, enrolled during active disease. The nucleotide sequence is TGTGCCAGCAGCTTGGCCAAAAGGGGGTTGGGTGAGACCCAGTACTTC. Translation gives CASSLAKRGLGETQYF.